These T cell receptor beta chains were read from a single sample in a study of T cells in Graves' hyperthyroidism and ophthalmopathy. One entry per CDR3 protein, called by TCRdb with MiXCR from the multiplex PCR reads. The profile shows 450,000 to 650,000 distinct CDR3 sequences, approximately 17% of them singletons. Sequences were obtained from blood. The origin of the receptors is a woman between 18 and 30 years old with Graves' ophthalmopathy. The CDR3 runs from the conserved cysteine through the conserved F or W. D genes are given only for firm matches. Only part of the rows carry a size: once, few, many, or a class if the clone is expanded.

>TRBJ2-1|TRBD2|few|TRBV10-3
CAISVSGSVGEQFF
TGTGCCATCAGTGTGAGCGGGAGCGTAGGTGAGCAGTTCTTC
>TRBJ2-1|NA|few|TRBV3-1
CASSPGRRGYNEQFF
TGTGCCAGCAGCCCCGGTCGCCGCGGGTACAATGAGCAGTTCTTC
>TRBJ2-7|NA|NA|TRBV28
CASSLADIGEQYF
TGTGCCAGCAGTTTGGCGGACATCGGCGAGCAGTACTTC
>TRBJ2-1|TRBD2|NA|TRBV30
CAWSTSSGSPNEQFF
TGTGCCTGGAGCACTTCTAGCGGGAGCCCTAATGAGCAGTTCTTC
>TRBJ1-3|NA|few|TRBV27
CASTLQPDSGNTIYF
TGTGCCAGCACCCTCCAGCCGGACTCTGGAAACACCATATATTTT
>TRBJ1-2|NA|many|TRBV3-1
CASSLREYGYTF
TGTGCCAGCAGCCTCCGGGAGTATGGCTACACCTTC
>TRBJ2-1|TRBD2|many|TRBV11-2
CASSLPLFSGGIHSSYNEQFF
TGTGCCAGCAGCTTGCCCCTATTTAGCGGGGGCATTCATAGCTCCTACAATGAGCAGTTCTTC
>TRBJ1-2|TRBD1|many|TRBV7-6
CASSPTGRTGYTF
TGTGCCAGCAGCCCGACAGGGCGTACCGGCTACACCTTC
>TRBJ1-1|NA|NA|TRBV27
CASSYRAGEHTEAFF
TGTGCCAGCAGTTACCGGGCCGGGGAGCACACTGAAGCTTTCTTT
>TRBJ2-7|NA|NA|TRBV20-1
CSASYPLAYNEQYF
TGCAGTGCTAGCTACCCCCTCGCCTACAATGAGCAGTACTTC
>TRBJ2-3|NA|few|TRBV5-1
CASRLSSSTDTQYF
TGCGCCAGCAGACTTAGTTCTAGCACAGATACGCAGTATTTT
>TRBJ2-3|NA|NA|TRBV7-2
CASSAAGSRTDTQYF
TGTGCCAGCAGCGCCGCAGGGTCCCGCACAGATACACAGTATTTT
>TRBJ2-3|TRBD2|few|TRBV3-1
CASSQTRERLRATDTQYF
TGTGCCAGCAGCCAAACGCGGGAGAGGTTACGGGCAACAGATACGCAGTATTTT
>TRBJ2-1|TRBD2|many|TRBV5-1
CASSLSSGRTLGEQFF
TGCGCCAGCAGCCTATCTAGCGGGAGGACCCTTGGTGAGCAGTTCTTC
>TRBJ1-6|NA|few|TRBV28
CASSLWFRGGLTDSPLHF
TGTGCCAGCAGTTTATGGTTTAGAGGGGGGTTGACGGACTCACCCCTCCACTTT
>TRBJ1-2|TRBD1|many|TRBV2
CASSEAEQGDAYGYTF
TGTGCCAGCAGTGAAGCTGAACAGGGGGACGCCTATGGCTACACCTTC
>TRBJ2-7|NA|many|TRBV7-8
CASSFGRRSSYEQYF
TGTGCCAGCAGCTTCGGCAGGAGAAGCTCCTACGAGCAGTACTTC
>TRBJ1-4|TRBD1|NA|TRBV6-1
CASSDFWAVRRTGNEKLFF
TGTGCCAGCAGTGATTTCTGGGCAGTTAGGCGGACAGGGAATGAAAAACTGTTTTTT
>TRBJ2-1|NA|NA|TRBV7-3
CASSPEPKGGNEQFF
TGTGCCAGCAGCCCGGAGCCCAAAGGGGGAAATGAGCAGTTCTTC
>TRBJ2-3|NA|NA|TRBV6-4
CASTLNGGSTDTQYF
TGTGCCAGCACCCTAAACGGGGGAAGCACAGATACGCAGTATTTT
>TRBJ1-1|NA|few|TRBV5-1
CASSSERNTEAFF
TGCGCCAGCAGCTCCGAGAGGAACACTGAAGCTTTCTTT
>TRBJ2-5|TRBD2|few|TRBV3-1
CASSQDVVASGGGETQYF
TGTGCCAGCAGCCAAGATGTGGTCGCTAGCGGGGGGGGAGAGACCCAGTACTTC
>TRBJ2-1|TRBD2|many|TRBV7-9
CASSLPGRAHGNEQFF
TGTGCCAGCAGCTTACCCGGGAGGGCCCACGGGAATGAGCAGTTCTTC
>TRBJ1-2|TRBD1|NA|TRBV9
CASSGAGGDDGYTF
TGTGCCAGCAGCGGAGCAGGGGGCGACGATGGCTACACCTTC
>TRBJ1-1|TRBD1|few|TRBV2
CASAYRGRGSEAFF
TGTGCCAGCGCATACAGGGGGCGCGGGTCTGAAGCTTTCTTT
>TRBJ1-1|TRBD1|many|TRBV28
CASNPRLRGPNTEAFF
TGTGCCAGCAACCCCCGCCTGAGGGGGCCGAACACTGAAGCTTTCTTT
>TRBJ1-1|NA|few|TRBV7-2
CASSAQPEAFF
TGTGCCAGCAGCGCGCAACCTGAAGCTTTCTTT
>TRBJ1-1|TRBD1|NA|TRBV5-8
CASSWDRRTNIEAFF
TGTGCCAGCAGCTGGGACAGGAGAACGAACATTGAAGCTTTCTTT
>TRBJ2-7|NA|many|TRBV13
CASSFRQAGRHEQYF
TGTGCCAGCAGCTTCCGACAGGCGGGGAGGCACGAGCAGTACTTC
>TRBJ1-6|NA|few|TRBV28
CASSTSSGFGPLHF
TGTGCCAGCAGCACCTCCAGCGGGTTTGGACCCCTCCACTTT
>TRBJ2-3|TRBD2|many|TRBV5-1
CASSPDSFRGVIDTQYF
TGCGCCAGCAGCCCCGACAGTTTCCGGGGGGTCATAGATACGCAGTATTTT
>TRBJ2-1|NA|many|TRBV6-1
CASSLELSYNEQFF
TGTGCCAGCAGTTTGGAGCTCTCCTACAATGAGCAGTTCTTC
>TRBJ2-1|NA|many|TRBV3-1
CASSQGSYNEQFF
TGTGCCAGCAGCCAAGGTAGTTACAATGAGCAGTTCTTC
>TRBJ1-3|NA|many|TRBV30
CAWSPLTESGNTIYF
TGTGCCTGGAGTCCCTTGACAGAGTCTGGAAACACCATATATTTT
>TRBJ2-7|NA|many|TRBV27
CASNRDPIPSSYEQYF
TGTGCCAGCAACCGAGACCCTATTCCTAGCTCCTACGAGCAGTACTTC
>TRBJ2-7|TRBD2|few|TRBV20-1
CSASELAGPFEQYF
TGCAGTGCTAGCGAACTAGCGGGCCCTTTCGAGCAGTACTTC
>TRBJ1-1|NA|many|TRBV28
CASSLFGGARTEAFF
TGTGCCAGCAGTTTGTTCGGGGGGGCTAGGACTGAAGCTTTCTTT
>TRBJ1-6|NA|few|TRBV28
CASSLLTGQDSPLHF
TGTGCCAGCAGTTTATTAACAGGGCAAGATTCACCCCTCCACTTT
>TRBJ1-3|NA|NA|TRBV4-1
CASSQEAPGNTIYF
TGCGCCAGCAGCCAAGAGGCCCCTGGAAACACCATATATTTT
>TRBJ1-4|TRBD1|NA|TRBV20-1
CSARRGTGHEKLFF
TGCAGTGCTAGAAGAGGGACAGGGCATGAAAAACTGTTTTTT
>TRBJ1-2|NA|many|TRBV3-1
CASSQGGGDRYGYTF
TGTGCCAGCAGCCAAGGAGGAGGGGATCGGTATGGCTACACCTTC
>TRBJ1-5|NA|many|TRBV24-1
CATSSEGFDQPQHF
TGTGCCACCAGTTCTGAGGGGTTCGATCAGCCCCAGCATTTT
>TRBJ1-1|NA|few|TRBV29-1
CSTRDGTEAFF
TGCAGCACCAGGGATGGCACTGAAGCTTTCTTT
>TRBJ2-7|TRBD2|few|TRBV4-1
CASSPSSGTSIYEQYF
TGCGCCAGCAGCCCTAGCAGTGGGACTAGTATCTACGAGCAGTACTTC
>TRBJ2-1|NA|NA|TRBV4-1
CASSQDAKPSRLYNEQFF
TGCGCCAGCAGCCAAGATGCCAAGCCTAGCCGGCTATACAATGAGCAGTTCTTC
>TRBJ2-1|NA|few|TRBV9
CASSWSGSLSAYNEQFF
TGTGCCAGCAGCTGGTCTGGCTCTTTAAGTGCCTACAATGAGCAGTTCTTC
>TRBJ1-2|NA|many|TRBV5-1
CASSLVYPSSIGYTF
TGCGCCAGCAGCTTGGTCTATCCAAGTTCTATCGGCTACACCTTC
>TRBJ1-2|NA|NA|TRBV20-1
CSADVSEDLYGYTF
TGCAGTGCTGACGTTTCAGAGGATCTCTATGGCTACACCTTC
>TRBJ2-7|NA|few|TRBV7-2
CASSSGPPISYEQYF
TGTGCCAGCAGCTCGGGACCACCCATCTCCTACGAGCAGTACTTC
>TRBJ1-1|NA|many|TRBV6-1
CASSHRNPMTEAFF
TGTGCCAGCAGTCACAGAAACCCGATGACTGAAGCTTTCTTT
>TRBJ2-7|TRBD2|NA|TRBV30
CAWIRLAGGGEQYF
TGTGCCTGGATCCGACTAGCGGGAGGCGGCGAGCAGTACTTC
>TRBJ2-1|TRBD2|few|TRBV27
CASSLRLAGDEQFF
TGTGCCAGCAGTTTACGTCTAGCGGGAGATGAGCAGTTCTTC
>TRBJ2-7|TRBD2|few|TRBV28
CASRRTSGSSYEQYF
TGTGCCAGCAGGCGGACTAGCGGAAGCTCCTACGAGCAGTACTTC
>TRBJ2-4|NA|NA|TRBV4-1
CASRKLDIIQLGDIQYF
TGCGCCAGCAGGAAGCTGGACATAATCCAGTTGGGGGACATTCAGTACTTC
>TRBJ2-1|NA|NA|TRBV19
CASSMDSPYNEQFF
TGTGCCAGTAGTATGGACAGTCCCTACAATGAGCAGTTCTTC